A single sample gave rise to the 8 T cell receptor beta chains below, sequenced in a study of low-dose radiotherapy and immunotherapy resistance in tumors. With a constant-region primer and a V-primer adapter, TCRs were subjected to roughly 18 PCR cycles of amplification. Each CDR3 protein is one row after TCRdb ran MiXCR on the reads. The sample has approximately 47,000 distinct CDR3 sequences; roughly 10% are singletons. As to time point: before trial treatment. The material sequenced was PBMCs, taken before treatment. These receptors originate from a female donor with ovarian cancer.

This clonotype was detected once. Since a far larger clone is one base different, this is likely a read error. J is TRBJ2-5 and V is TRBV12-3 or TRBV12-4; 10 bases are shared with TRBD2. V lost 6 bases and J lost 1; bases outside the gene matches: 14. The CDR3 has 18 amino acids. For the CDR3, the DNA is TGTGCCAGCAGATTGGGACCCACTAGCGGGGCTTCCCAAGAGACCCAGTACTTC. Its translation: CASRLGPTSGASQETQYF.

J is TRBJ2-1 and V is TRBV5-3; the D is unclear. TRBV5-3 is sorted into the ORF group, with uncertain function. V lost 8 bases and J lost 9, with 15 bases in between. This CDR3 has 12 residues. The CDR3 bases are TGTGCCAGCAGCCCACCCTATGGTGAGCAGTTCTTC. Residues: CASSPPYGEQFF.

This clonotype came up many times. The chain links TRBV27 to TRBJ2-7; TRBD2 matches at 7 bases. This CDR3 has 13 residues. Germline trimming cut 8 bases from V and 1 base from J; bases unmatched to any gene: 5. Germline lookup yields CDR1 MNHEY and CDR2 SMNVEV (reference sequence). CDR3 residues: CASRGGESYEQYF. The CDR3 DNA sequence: TGTGCCAGCCGTGGGGGGGAATCCTACGAGCAGTACTTC.

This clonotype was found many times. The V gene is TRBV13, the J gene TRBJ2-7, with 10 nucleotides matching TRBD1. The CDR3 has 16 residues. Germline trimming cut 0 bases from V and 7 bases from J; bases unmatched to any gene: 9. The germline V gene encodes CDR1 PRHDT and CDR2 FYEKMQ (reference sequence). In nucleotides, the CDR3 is TGTGCCAGCAGCTTAGGCCCCGGGACAGGGGTGGGAGAGCAGTACTTC. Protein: CASSLGPGTGVGEQYF.

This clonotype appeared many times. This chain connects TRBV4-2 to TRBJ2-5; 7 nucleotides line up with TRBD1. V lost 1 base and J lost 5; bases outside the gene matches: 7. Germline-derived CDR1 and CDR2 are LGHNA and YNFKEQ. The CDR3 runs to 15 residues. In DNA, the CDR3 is TGTGCCAGCAGCCAAGTACAGGGGCCTGGGGAGACCCAGTACTTC. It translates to CASSQVQGPGETQYF.

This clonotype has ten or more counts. The CDR3 sequence is CASSENGGSNQPQHF. CDR3 sequence (DNA): TGCGCCAGCAGTGAAAATGGCGGCAGTAATCAGCCCCAGCATTTT. The chain uses TRBV10-2 and TRBJ1-5; unclear D gene. The CDR3 is 15 amino acids. Per the germline V gene, CDR1 is WSHSY and CDR2 is SAAADI. Trimming took off 3 bases at V and 4 bases at J, with 13 bases between the two ends.

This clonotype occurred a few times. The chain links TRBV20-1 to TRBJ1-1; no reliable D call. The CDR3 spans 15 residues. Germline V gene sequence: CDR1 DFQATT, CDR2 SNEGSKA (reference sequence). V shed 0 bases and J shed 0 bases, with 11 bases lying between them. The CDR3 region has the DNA TGCAGTGCTAGAGATCTCCGGGGAATGAACACTGAAGCTTTCTTT. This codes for CSARDLRGMNTEAFF.

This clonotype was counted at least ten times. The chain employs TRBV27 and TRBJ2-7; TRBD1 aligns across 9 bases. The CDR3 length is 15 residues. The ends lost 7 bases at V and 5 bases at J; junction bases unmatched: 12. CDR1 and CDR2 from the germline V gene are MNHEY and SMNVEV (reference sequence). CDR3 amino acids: CASKSAGTGNHEQYF. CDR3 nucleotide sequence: TGTGCCAGCAAGTCCGCCGGGACAGGGAACCACGAGCAGTACTTC.